Presented here are 12 T cell receptor beta chains from one specimen sequenced in a study of T cell repertoires in cytomegalovirus infection. Their cognate antigens are unknown. TCRdb recomputed calls from the reads with MiXCR, one row per CDR3 protein. There are about 920,000 distinct CDR3 sequences in the sample; less than 40% occur only once, and roughly 13% lies in the top ten. Source: cultured CD8+ T cells from PBMCs, taken from culture after CMV antigen stimulation. These receptor sequences come from a human donor in good health (CMV status not recorded). Some clones in this sample may be carry-over from other donors' samples.

For this clonotype: A read error is possible here, since a much larger clone lies one base away. Here the CDR3 DNA reads TGTGCCAGCAGCCCTATGGGCGGCTTCAGTGTAGCTTTCTTT. This codes for CASSPMGGFSVAFF. This chain connects TRBV7-6 to TRBJ1-1; D unresolved. The length of the CDR3 is 14 residues. The germline V gene has CDR1 SGHVS and CDR2 FNYEAQ. Trimming took off 5 bases at V and 10 bases at J, with 20 bases between the two ends.

Notes on this clonotype: Its ends do not fully match the called genes, so a read error is possible. The chain links TRBV7-7 to TRBJ2-5; TRBD2 might be the D (5 bases). CDR1 and CDR2 from the germline V gene are SSHAT and FNYEAQ (reference sequence). The CDR3 is 15 amino acids. CDR3 loop: CASSLGGFGQETQYF. The CDR3 DNA reads as TGTGCTAGCAGCTTAGGAGGCTTTGGCCAAGAGACCCAGTACTTC. Complete variable domain (other parts from reference TRBV7-7 and TRBJ2-5): GAGVSQSPRYKVTKRGQDVTLRCDPISSHATLYWYQQALGQGPEFLTYFNYEAQPDKSGLPSDRFSAERPEGSISTLTIQRTEQRDSAMYRCASSLGGFGQETQYFGPGTRLLVL.

A single count supports this clonotype. The V gene is TRBV6-2 or TRBV6-3, the J gene TRBJ2-1, with 13 bases identical to TRBD2. The length of the CDR3 is 15 residues. The trim removed 5 bases at V and 8 bases at J, leaving 6 bases unmatched. Germline assignment: CDR1 MNHEY and CDR2 SVGEGT. Here the CDR3 reads CASSRGLAGAHEQFF. CDR3 DNA: TGTGCCAGCAGTCGCGGACTAGCGGGGGCCCATGAGCAGTTCTTC.

This clonotype came up a few times. The J gene is TRBJ1-1, the V gene TRBV10-3; TRBD1 agrees at 8 bases. Losses at the gene ends were 6 bases for V and 5 bases for J; bases not matched to a gene: 2. Germline V gives CDR1 ENHRY, CDR2 SYGVKD. The CDR3 contains 12 residues. CDR3 sequence: CAIRDRATEAFF. As DNA, the CDR3 is TGTGCCATCAGGGACAGGGCGACTGAAGCTTTCTTT.

The rearrangement joins TRBV7-8 to TRBJ2-5, with 7 bases matching TRBD2. The trim removed 3 bases at V and 11 bases at J, leaving 9 bases unmatched. The CDR3 loop spans 13 amino acids. CDR1 SGHVS and CDR2 FQNEAQ come from the germline V gene. The chain's CDR3 is CASSFLAGDEQYF. The CDR3 nucleotides are TGTGCCAGCAGCTTCCTCGCGGGGGATGAGCAGTACTTC.

Regarding this clonotype: The junction departs from the called germline gene at one end, perhaps through a read error. This chain connects TRBV7-9 to TRBJ2-2; the D gene is possibly TRBD2 (5 bases). CDR3 length: 14 amino acids. CDR1 and CDR2 from the germline V gene are SEHNR and FQNEAQ (reference sequence). The chain's CDR3 is CASSLVGSTGELSF. The CDR3 DNA reads TGTGCCAGCAGCTTAGTAGGGAGCACCGGGGAGCTGTCTTTT.

This clonotype was seen a handful of times. The chain carries TRBV18 and TRBJ2-1; 7 bases match TRBD1. CDR1 and CDR2 from the germline V gene are KGHSH and LQKENI. V gave up 0 bases and J gave up 5 bases; unmatched junction bases: 4. The CDR3 loop spans 15 amino acids. As DNA, the CDR3 is TGTGCCAGCTCACCACCGACAGGGATCAACAATGAGCAGTTCTTC. Amino acids: CASSPPTGINNEQFF. Based on the CDR3 plus reference TRBV18 and TRBJ2-1, the full variable domain is NAGVMQNPRHLVRRRGQEARLRCSPMKGHSHVYWYRQLPEEGLKFMVYLQKENIIDESGMPKERFSAEFPKEGPSILRIQQVVRGDSAAYFCASSPPTGINNEQFFGPGTRLTVL.

The table lists this clonotype with a few counts. The rearrangement uses TRBV20-1 and TRBJ2-7, with 7 bases aligning to TRBD1. In germline, CDR1 is DFQATT, CDR2 SNEGSKA (reference sequence). Trimming at V came to 1 base and at J to 2 bases, leaving 8 bases not matched to a gene. The length of the CDR3 is 15 residues. CDR3 region: CSARGPRDRPYEQYV. In DNA, the CDR3 is TGCAGTGCTAGAGGGCCCCGGGACAGACCCTACGAGCAGTACGTC.

V and J are TRBV7-2 and TRBJ1-4, with 7 bases aligning to TRBD1. V dropped 4 bases and J dropped 7; count of bases not matched to a gene: 12. CDR3 length: 16 residues. Per germline, CDR1 SGHTA and CDR2 FQGNSA. The CDR3 loop reads CASSSIPGQQGEKLFF. The CDR3 DNA sequence: TGTGCCAGCAGCTCCATCCCGGGACAGCAGGGTGAAAAACTGTTTTTT.

This clonotype was observed a single time. This chain links TRBV10-3 with TRBJ2-2; D is undetermined. Trimming removed 2 bases from V and 1 base from J, with 8 bases in between. Germline-derived CDR1 and CDR2 are ENHRY and SYGVKD. CDR3 length equals 15 residues. This CDR3 reads CAISEVSRNTGELFF. For the CDR3, the DNA is TGTGCCATCAGTGAGGTCAGCCGGAACACCGGGGAGCTGTTTTTT.

The chain recombines TRBV28 with TRBJ2-2; TRBD2 might be the D (5 bases). The CDR3 loop spans 17 amino acids. CDR1 MDHEN and CDR2 SYDVKM come from the germline V gene. V lost 1 base and J 4 bases, leaving 16 bases between the germline ends. This CDR3 reads CASSLFLVRVPTGELFF. The CDR3 DNA reads TGTGCCAGCAGTTTATTCCTGGTGAGGGTCCCCACCGGGGAGCTGTTTTTT. The entire variable domain, with the rest obtained from reference TRBV28 and TRBJ2-2, is as follows: DVKVTQSSRYLVKRTGEKVFLECVQDMDHENMFWYRQDPGLGLRLIYFSYDVKMKEKGDIPEGYSVSREKKERFSLILESASTNQTSMYLCASSLFLVRVPTGELFFGEGSRLTVL.

A remark on this clonotype: One end of the junction varies from germline; a read error may be responsible. The chain employs TRBV7-7 and TRBJ2-1, with D tentatively TRBD2 (6 bases). This CDR3 contains 15 residues. Germline values: CDR1 SSHAT, CDR2 FNYEAQ (reference sequence). Here the CDR3 DNA reads TGTGCTAGCAGCTTAGGGGAGGCAATGGGGAATGAGCAGTTCTTC. This encodes CASSLGEAMGNEQFF.